The clone carrying this T cell receptor beta chain has a handful of counts. PCR was performed a second time for 7 to 11 cycles using a sample-barcoded 5' primer and a J-beta primer mix. Using its own MiXCR run on the 5' RACE reads, TCRdb lists one record per CDR3 protein. The sample has around 820,000 distinct CDR3 sequences; roughly 25% are singletons. This sample was included in a study of blood T cells in healthy people across ages. The sample was also reused in another study, on T cells of mothers and their children. That source adds: In unrelated and related pairs, TCR recombination output is shaped in a similar way by thymic selection.

The receptor comes from a boy aged 5-17 years in good health. Sequenced sample: blood.

DNA of the CDR3: TGTGCCAGCAGTGCGTTTCGACAGGGCTATGGCTACACCTTC. Its protein is CASSAFRQGYGYTF. This rearrangement joins TRBV28 to TRBJ1-2, with 7 bases identical to TRBD1. The CDR3 is 14 amino acids. J was trimmed by 4 bases and V by 5 bases; bases with no gene match: 7. Germline V gene data show CDR1 as MDHEN and CDR2 as SYDVKM.